The T cell receptor beta chain under discussion was sequenced for a study of PD-L1 blockade in urothelial cancer. Overall study: Intravenous atezolizumab, 1,200 mg every 3 weeks, was begun by patients in about 2014. Earlier, patients had received 0 to 3 chemotherapy regimens.

The assay was immunoSEQ multiplex PCR, and TCRdb's table has in-frame clones only and misses some. Here the sample spans just under 65,000 clones, roughly four fifths being singletons. With 10 bases clipped from V and 5 bases from J, the junction kept 19 bases outside the gene matches. CDR1 is ENHRY and CDR2 is SYGVKD in the germline V gene. The CDR3 has 16 amino acids. Time point here: pretreatment peripheral blood. The input for sequencing was PBMCs, taken around atezolizumab (anti-PD-L1) treatment. The gene calls are TRBV10-3 and TRBJ2-7; 8 bases align to TRBD1. The sequence derives from a man aged 65-85 years with urothelial cancer. The DNA of the CDR3 is TGTGCCACCATGACTAGATCGACAGGGGTGGCCGACGAGCAGTACTTC. This translates into CATMTRSTGVADEQYF.